This entry features one TCR beta chain sequence. This sample stems from a study of CD8 T cells in Susac syndrome. The RNA input was roughly 0.45 to 1 ug, and it was reverse transcribed with random hexamers. Across 54 Vbeta and 13 Jbeta, immunoSEQ multiplex PCR amplified TCR beta CDR3. TCRdb recomputed calls from the immunoSEQ multiplex PCR reads with MiXCR, one row per CDR3 protein. The data contain some 300,000 distinct CDR3 sequences, about 91% of them singletons. V lost 6 bases, J lost 3 bases, and 9 bases lay in between. This CDR3 comprises 12 residues. Germline V CDR1 and CDR2: ENHRY, SYGVKD. In the multiple sclerosis control group, patients were treatment-naive and had stable or active relapsing-remitting disease.

The sequencing input was CD8+ T cells from PBMCs. The chain combines TRBV10-3 with TRBJ2-7; D remains unclear. This receptor was identified in a human donor with multiple sclerosis. CDR3 coding DNA: TGTGCCATCAGCTTGGGTGACTACGAGCAGTACTTC. Protein: CAISLGDYEQYF.